This T cell receptor (beta chain) was profiled in a study of neurological immune-mediated disorders. About the study: Among roughly 34 multiple sclerosis patients, some 31 were relapsing-remitting and 3 were secondary progressive. Study outcomes and limitations: CDR3 amino acid sequences of expanded clones were not shared across subjects, a result suggesting private repertoires in all groups.

There are many counts of this clonotype. Its antigen is currently unknown. Each TCR transcript was tagged with a 10-nucleotide random UMI during 5'RACE. A single run covered 15-18 subjects with over 190 million TCR-beta sequences. TCRdb re-derived calls from the 5' RACE reads in MiXCR, one entry per CDR3 protein. The sample has approximately 70,000 distinct CDR3 sequences; about 4% are singletons. The germline CDR1 and CDR2 sequences are DFQATT and SNEGSKA (reference sequence). V lost 4 bases and J 0 bases, leaving 7 bases between the germline ends. This CDR3 is built from 13 residues. Source material: PBMCs. The chain recombines TRBV20-1 with TRBJ1-5; possibly TRBD1 for D (6 bases). The clonotype originates from a man aged 25-40 years with multiple sclerosis. CDR3 DNA: TGCAGTGCTAAACAGGGTAGCAATCAGCCCCAGCATTTT. Its translation: CSAKQGSNQPQHF.